This note documents a single TCR beta chain sequence. This record comes from a study of blood T cell repertoires in COVID-19. Overall study: Some COVID-19 samples were acute and others convalescent; all came from the United States, Italy and Spain. PBMCs, B-cell-depleted T cells, or T cells provided the cDNA or gDNA that made up the material.

In germline, CDR1 is MNHEY, CDR2 SVGAGI. The CDR3 loop spans 15 amino acids. Losses at the gene ends were 2 bases for V and 4 bases for J; bases not matched to a gene: 7. Only in-frame clones appear in the TCRdb table, and some are missing; sequencing was by immunoSEQ multiplex PCR. This sample has more than 100,000 clones, with 85% to 90% found just once. This chain uses TRBV6-5 with TRBJ2-5; 7 bases map to TRBD2. The sequenced material came from peripheral blood. The sequence was collected from a woman in her 50s with active or convalescent COVID-19. The DNA for the CDR3 is TGTGCCAGCAGTTACGTACTAGCGACGGGAGAGACCCAGTACTTC. This encodes CASSYVLATGETQYF.